The 30 T cell receptor beta chains below come from one sample, sequenced in a study of regulatory T cells in long-lasting Graves disease (dated by TCRdb to about 2021). Libraries were prepared through multiplex PCR. Data came from an Illumina HiSeq 4000. To build TCR beta libraries, CDR3 regions were amplified by Arm-PCR using iRepertoire HTBI primers. TCRdb redid the processing of the public reads, applying fastp at Q25 and MiXCR, and retained in-frame beta chains. Entries are consolidated by CDR3 protein sequence, retaining the most common genes and DNA. Counted in this sample were about 470,000 distinct CDR3 sequences; approximately 21% of them appeared once. About 6.6% of the sample comes from the top ten. What this sample's time point label stands for: persistent/refractory GD, antithyroid drugs over 5 years with positive TRAb. RNA was extracted from PBMCs in TRIzol for both TCR sequencing and RNA sequencing.

The sequenced sample was peripheral blood mononuclear cells (PBMCs), obtained when the disease was refractory, from a patient treated with antithyroid drugs. The receptors were gathered from a female donor with Graves disease.

Concerning this clonotype: This may come from a read error, since a much larger clone is one base off. This chain connects TRBV5-5 to TRBJ2-7; D gene uncertain. The CDR3 is 11 residues long. Germline assignment: CDR1 SGHKS and CDR2 YYEKEE (reference sequence). V lost 5 bases and J lost 3, with 6 bases in between. CDR3 sequence (DNA): TGTGCCAGCAGACAAAGCTACGAGCAGTACTTC. This gives the protein CASRQSYEQYF.

This chain connects TRBV7-9 to TRBJ1-1, with D hard to call. CDR1 and CDR2 (germline): SEHNR, FQNEAQ (reference sequence). The germline V and J ends were trimmed by 4 bases and 1 base, with 13 bases remaining between them. There are 15 residues in the CDR3. The CDR3: CASSSSPVPNTEAFF. The CDR3, as DNA: TGTGCCAGCAGCTCCTCCCCCGTTCCGAACACTGAAGCTTTCTTT.

This clonotype appeared many times. CDR3 amino acids: CAWSSGTGKGYTF. In DNA form, the CDR3 reads TGTGCCTGGAGTTCCGGGACAGGGAAGGGCTACACCTTC. The chain joins TRBV30 to TRBJ1-2, with 9 bases lining up with TRBD1. This CDR3 is built from 13 residues. Trimming cost V 2 bases and J 8 bases; bases outside gene matches: 6. CDR1 and CDR2 (germline): GTSNPN, SVGIG (reference sequence).

V gene TRBV7-3 combines with J gene TRBJ2-2, with TRBD2 matching over 9 bases. CDR3 length: 16 amino acids. Germline CDR1 reads SGHTA; CDR2 reads FQGTGA. With 1 base clipped from V and 1 base from J, the junction kept 1 base outside the gene matches. The CDR3 region is CASSLRLAVNTGELFF. In DNA form, the CDR3 reads TGTGCCAGCAGCTTAAGACTAGCGGTGAACACCGGGGAGCTGTTTTTT.

Concerning this clonotype itself: A much larger clonotype is one base distant, so this may be a read error. V is TRBV28 and J is TRBJ2-2; 7 bases agree with TRBD2. The germline CDR1 and CDR2 sequences are MDHEN and SYDVKM. The length of the CDR3 is 14 residues. The CDR3 sequence is CAGATSGNTGEPFF. The CDR3 DNA follows: TGTGCCGGCGCGACGAGCGGGAACACCGGGGAGCCGTTTTTT.

The J gene is TRBJ1-2, the V gene TRBV15; D might be TRBD1 (5 bases). The germline V gene encodes CDR1 LNHNV and CDR2 YYDKDF (reference sequence). This CDR3 region has 13 residues. The ends were cut back, 6 bases at V and 2 bases at J, with 10 bases in the middle. The DNA for the CDR3 is TGTGCCACCAGTGTGGGACCCAACTATGGCTACACCTTC. It specifies CATSVGPNYGYTF. The whole variable domain, filled in from reference TRBV15 and TRBJ1-2, reads DAMVIQNPRYQVTQFGKPVTLSCSQTLNHNVMYWYQQKSSQAPKLLFHYYDKDFNNEADTPDNFQSRRPNTSFCFLDIRSPGLGDTAMYLCATSVGPNYGYTFGSGTRLTVV.

This clonotype was recorded at least ten times. The J gene is TRBJ1-6, the V gene TRBV11-3, with a weak D call TRBD1 (6 bases). The CDR3 length is 14 residues. V was trimmed by 3 bases and J by 7 bases, leaving 10 bases between them. Per germline, CDR1 SGHNT and CDR2 YENEEA. CDR3 nucleotide sequence: TGTGCCAGCAGCTTTTGGGGGGCCAATTCACCCCTCCACTTT. Translated, it gives CASSFWGANSPLHF.

This clonotype was recorded many times. V usage is TRBV6-5 and J usage is TRBJ2-7; no reliable D call. The CDR3 runs 15 residues. Germline lookup yields CDR1 MNHEY and CDR2 SVGAGI. Trimming shortened V by 2 bases and J by 7 bases, and 18 bases separated the two germline ends. The CDR3 DNA sequence: TGTGCCAGCAGTTACGTAGGCTATTCCCTACGGGAGCAGTACTTC. This encodes CASSYVGYSLREQYF.

This clonotype was counted at least ten times. V gene TRBV28 combines with J gene TRBJ1-6; TRBD1 matches 9 bases. With V trimmed by 6 bases and J by 5 bases, 5 bases remained unmatched. The CDR3 covers 15 residues. CDR1 and CDR2 from the germline V gene are MDHEN and SYDVKM. Here the CDR3 DNA reads TGTGCCAGCAGGACAGGGGGTATCGATAATTCACCCCTCCACTTT. It yields the protein CASRTGGIDNSPLHF.

There are many counts of this clonotype. The gene calls are TRBV3-1 and TRBJ1-1; TRBD1 matches at 8 bases. Unmatched junction bases numbered 5, after V lost 4 bases and J lost 1 base. The germline V gene has CDR1 LGHDT and CDR2 YNNKEL (reference sequence). The CDR3 loop spans 15 amino acids. CDR3 amino acids: CASSPIQGGNTEAFF. The CDR3 nucleotides are TGTGCCAGCAGCCCGATACAGGGGGGGAACACTGAAGCTTTCTTT.

This chain connects TRBV29-1 to TRBJ2-7; D is unclear. CDR1 and CDR2 from the germline V gene are SQVTM and ANQGSEA. The CDR3 runs 13 residues. The V and J ends lost 4 bases and 4 bases respectively, with 14 bases between them. The CDR3 sequence is CSVGSLDSYEQYF. The CDR3 bases are TGCAGCGTTGGCTCACTCGACTCGTACGAGCAGTACTTC.

The V call is TRBV12-3 or TRBV12-4, the J call TRBJ2-2; 11 bases agree with TRBD1. With V trimmed by 4 bases and J by 4 bases, 5 bases remained unmatched. The CDR3 is made up of 16 amino acids. CDR3 sequence reads: CASSSGQGAGTGELFF. CDR3 nucleotide sequence: TGTGCCAGCAGTTCTGGACAGGGGGCAGGCACCGGGGAGCTGTTTTTT.

This clonotype was detected many times. The chain has TRBV7-9 and TRBJ1-2; 10 positions agree with TRBD1. The V gene's germline CDR1 is SEHNR and CDR2 FQNEAQ (reference sequence). Trimming at V came to 5 bases and at J to 4 bases, leaving 7 bases not matched to a gene. The CDR3 is 15 amino acids. The CDR3 DNA is TGTGCCAGCAGCCTCCGGGACAGGGGCTTCTATGGCTACACCTTC. It translates to CASSLRDRGFYGYTF.

This clonotype came up a few times. V and J are TRBV6-2 or TRBV6-3 and TRBJ2-7; 8 positions match TRBD2. This CDR3 is 14 amino acids long. Germline lookup yields CDR1 MNHEY and CDR2 SVGEGT. V dropped 4 bases and J dropped 5; count of bases not matched to a gene: 7. The CDR3, as DNA: TGTGCCAGCAGTTTGGTAGCGGGGTCCCACGAGCAGTACTTC. Amino acids: CASSLVAGSHEQYF.

This clonotype was picked up a small number of times. V gene TRBV19 combines with J gene TRBJ2-2, with a possible D match to TRBD1 (6 bases). This CDR3 comprises 15 residues. The V gene's germline CDR1 is LNHDA and CDR2 SQIVND (reference sequence). V lost 3 bases to trimming and J lost 4 bases, with 12 bases between them. CDR3 DNA sequence: TGTGCCAGTAGTATCGGCAGGGGCCTCACCGGGGAGCTGTTTTTT. Its protein is CASSIGRGLTGELFF.

The table lists this clonotype with many counts. The V call is TRBV12-3 or TRBV12-4, the J call TRBJ1-2, with D unclear. V was trimmed by 6 bases and J by 4 bases, leaving 12 bases between them. The length of the CDR3 is 13 residues. In DNA, the CDR3 is TGTGCCAGCAGCCCGGGATTGTCCTATGGCTACACCTTC. Protein sequence: CASSPGLSYGYTF.

This clonotype was counted between two and nine times. This rearrangement joins TRBV20-1 to TRBJ2-1; 11 bases line up with TRBD2. This CDR3 has 17 residues. J was trimmed by 1 base and V by 0 bases; bases with no gene match: 5. Germline-derived CDR1 and CDR2 are DFQATT and SNEGSKA (reference sequence). The CDR3 DNA follows: TGCAGTGCTAGAGATGGGGGACTAGCGGTTTCCTACAATGAGCAGTTCTTC. Protein product: CSARDGGLAVSYNEQFF.

This clonotype was recorded at least ten times. The CDR3, as DNA: TGTGCCAGCAGTATACCCGGGGCAGCGGACACTGAAGCTTTCTTT. Protein product: CASSIPGAADTEAFF. The rearrangement joins TRBV28 to TRBJ1-1; D is possibly TRBD1 (5 bases). V was cut by 5 bases and J by 3 bases, with 16 bases left in between. In germline, CDR1 is MDHEN, CDR2 SYDVKM. The CDR3 runs 15 residues.

This clonotype has at least ten counts. This chain links TRBV2 with TRBJ1-2, with D unresolved. There are 13 residues in the CDR3. Germline CDR1 reads SNHLY; CDR2 reads FYNNEI. V dropped 5 bases and J dropped 0 bases, with 7 bases sitting between them. Here the CDR3 DNA reads TGTGCCAGCAGTATTAATTCTAACTATGGCTACACCTTC. Protein product: CASSINSNYGYTF.

The rearrangement joins TRBV19 to TRBJ2-7, with 9 positions matching TRBD1. CDR1 is LNHDA and CDR2 is SQIVND in the germline V gene (reference sequence). The CDR3 is 13 residues long. Trimming took 7 bases from V and 5 from J; bases not matched to a gene: 6. DNA of the CDR3: TGTGCCAGTACCACAGGGGGCGGGAACGAGCAGTACTTC. It is translated as CASTTGGGNEQYF.

This chain links TRBV4-1 with TRBJ2-5; the D gene is possibly TRBD2 (6 bases). V lost 2 bases and J lost 2, with 12 bases in between. This CDR3 has 15 amino acids. Germline CDR1 reads MGHRA; CDR2 reads YSYEKL. The CDR3 region has the DNA TGCGCCAGCAGCCAAATCGGGAGCCGGCAAGAGACCCAGTACTTC. Its translation is CASSQIGSRQETQYF.

This clonotype was seen many times. This chain links TRBV6-1 with TRBJ1-5; the D is unclear. CDR1 and CDR2 (germline): MNHNS, SASEGT. Between the trimmed V and J ends, which lost 5 bases and 4 bases, there was a span of 12 bases. The CDR3 spans 14 residues. The CDR3 region is CASSLWPGNQPQHF. In DNA form, the CDR3 reads TGTGCCAGCAGTCTATGGCCGGGGAATCAGCCCCAGCATTTT.

This rearrangement joins TRBV29-1 to TRBJ2-7; D call uncertain. The V gene's germline CDR1 is SQVTM and CDR2 ANQGSEA. Trimming cost V 3 bases and J 3 bases, with 12 bases left between them. The CDR3 is 13 residues long. CDR3 region: CSVEIGNIYEQYF. The DNA for the CDR3 is TGCAGCGTTGAGATAGGGAATATCTACGAGCAGTACTTC.

A note on this clonotype: This clone may be a read error of a much larger clone one base away. The chain has TRBV28 and TRBJ1-1, with D unclear. CDR3 length: 16 amino acids. V lost 2 bases and J 4 bases, leaving 17 bases between the germline ends. The germline CDR1 and CDR2 sequences are MDHEN and SYDVKM. CDR3 protein: CASSLAAREMTTEAFF. The CDR3 nucleotides are TGTGCCAGCAGTTTAGCGGCAAGGGAGATGACCACTGAAGCTTTCTTT.

This clonotype occurred once. The chain combines TRBV4-2 with TRBJ2-2; D may be TRBD2 (6 bases). Trimming took 0 bases from V and 4 from J, leaving 12 bases between them. In germline, CDR1 is LGHNA, CDR2 YNFKEQ. The CDR3 is made up of 16 amino acids. The CDR3 DNA sequence: TGTGCCAGCAGCCAAGATGGAGCGGGTTTCACCGGGGAGCTGTTTTTT. Its translation: CASSQDGAGFTGELFF.

This clonotype was observed at least ten times. The chain couples TRBV7-2 to TRBJ2-7; D is undetermined. Trimming cost V 4 bases and J 5 bases, with 21 bases left between them. Per germline, CDR1 SGHTA and CDR2 FQGNSA. CDR3 size: 16 residues. This CDR3 reads CASSSRSIAWTNEQYF. CDR3 DNA sequence: TGTGCCAGCAGCTCACGATCTATTGCCTGGACGAACGAGCAGTACTTC.

In its sample, this clonotype was seen many times. V usage is TRBV7-8 and J usage is TRBJ1-5; TRBD1 matches 9 bases. J gave up 2 bases and V 3 bases, and 11 bases lay outside the gene matches. From germline, CDR1 is SGHVS and CDR2 FQNEAQ. The CDR3 is 18 residues long. Here the CDR3 DNA reads TGTGCCAGCAGCTTCTATGGGACAGGGAGAAAAGGCAATCAGCCCCAGCATTTT. Amino acids: CASSFYGTGRKGNQPQHF.

This clonotype was recorded many times. The gene calls are TRBV7-2 and TRBJ1-4; D call uncertain. In germline, CDR1 is SGHTA, CDR2 FQGNSA. The CDR3 has 15 residues. The germline V and J ends were trimmed by 1 base and 3 bases, with 9 bases remaining between them. CDR3 protein: CASSLGGEANEKLFF. The CDR3 region has the DNA TGTGCCAGCAGCTTAGGCGGGGAGGCTAATGAAAAACTGTTTTTT.

J is TRBJ2-7 and V is TRBV7-9, with 7 bases that match TRBD1. Germline V gives CDR1 SEHNR, CDR2 FQNEAQ (reference sequence). CDR3 length: 12 amino acids. V trimming: 5 bases; J trimming: 6 bases; junction bases outside the gene matches: 4. CDR3 loop: CASSQDRSEQYF. In DNA, the CDR3 is TGTGCCAGCAGCCAGGACAGGAGCGAGCAGTACTTC.

This clonotype appeared many times. The chain combines TRBV10-3 with TRBJ2-7; 10 bases match TRBD2. The CDR3 extends over 17 amino acids. V gave up 0 bases and J gave up 0 bases; unmatched junction bases: 5. CDR1 and CDR2 from the germline V gene are ENHRY and SYGVKD. CDR3 protein: CAISESQGLADSYEQYF. CDR3 in DNA: TGTGCCATCAGTGAGTCTCAAGGACTAGCGGACTCCTACGAGCAGTACTTC.